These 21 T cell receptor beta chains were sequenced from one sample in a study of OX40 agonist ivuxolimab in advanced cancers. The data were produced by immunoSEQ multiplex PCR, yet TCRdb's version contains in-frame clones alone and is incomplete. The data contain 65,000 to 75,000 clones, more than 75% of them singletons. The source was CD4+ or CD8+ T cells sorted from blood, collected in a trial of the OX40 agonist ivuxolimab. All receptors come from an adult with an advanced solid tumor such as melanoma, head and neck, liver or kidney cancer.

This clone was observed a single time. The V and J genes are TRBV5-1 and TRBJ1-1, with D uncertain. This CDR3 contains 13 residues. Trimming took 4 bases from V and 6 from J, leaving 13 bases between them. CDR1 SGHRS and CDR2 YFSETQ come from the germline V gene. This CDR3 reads CASSQQFNAEAFF. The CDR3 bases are TGCGCCAGCAGCCAACAGTTTAACGCTGAAGCTTTCTTT.

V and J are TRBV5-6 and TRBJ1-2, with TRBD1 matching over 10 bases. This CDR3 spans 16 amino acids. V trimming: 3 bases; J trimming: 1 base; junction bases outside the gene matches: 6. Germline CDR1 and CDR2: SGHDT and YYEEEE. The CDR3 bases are TGTGCCAGCAGCTGGGGGGACAGGGGAGTTAACTATGGCTACACCTTC. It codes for CASSWGDRGVNYGYTF.

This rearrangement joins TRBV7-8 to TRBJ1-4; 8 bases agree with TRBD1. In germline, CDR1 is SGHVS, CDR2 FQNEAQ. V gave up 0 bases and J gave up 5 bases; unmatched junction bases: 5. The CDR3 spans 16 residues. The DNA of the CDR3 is TGTGCCAGCAGCTTAGCTCTTACAGGGGGGAATGAAAAACTGTTTTTT. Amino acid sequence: CASSLALTGGNEKLFF.

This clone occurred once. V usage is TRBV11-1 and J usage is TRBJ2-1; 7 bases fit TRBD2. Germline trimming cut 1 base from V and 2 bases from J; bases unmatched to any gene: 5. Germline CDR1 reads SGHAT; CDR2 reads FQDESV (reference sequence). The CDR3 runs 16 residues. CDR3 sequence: CASSLEGAGTYNEQFF. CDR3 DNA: TGTGCCAGCAGCTTAGAGGGAGCGGGGACCTACAATGAGCAGTTCTTC.

CDR3 nucleotide sequence: TGTGCCAGCAGGGGGACTAGCGGGACCTACGAGCAGTACTTC. This translates into CASRGTSGTYEQYF. The V call is TRBV2, the J call TRBJ2-7, with 13 bases matching TRBD2. Germline values: CDR1 SNHLY, CDR2 FYNNEI. The CDR3 extends over 14 amino acids. J gave up 2 bases and V 6 bases, and 1 base lay outside the gene matches.

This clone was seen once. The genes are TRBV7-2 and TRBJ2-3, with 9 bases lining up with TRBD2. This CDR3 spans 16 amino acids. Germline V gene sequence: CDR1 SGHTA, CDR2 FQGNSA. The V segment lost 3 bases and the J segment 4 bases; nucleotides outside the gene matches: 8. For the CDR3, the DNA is TGTGCCAGCAGCTTGCTAGGCGGGGGGGCCCCAGATACGCAGTATTTT. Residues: CASSLLGGGAPDTQYF.

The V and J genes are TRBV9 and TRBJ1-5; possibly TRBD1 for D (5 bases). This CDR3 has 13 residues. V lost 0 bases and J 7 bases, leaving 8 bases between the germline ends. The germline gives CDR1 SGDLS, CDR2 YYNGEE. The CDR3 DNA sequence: TGTGCCAGCAGCGTAGGGGCAGGGCAGCCCCAGCATTTT. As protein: CASSVGAGQPQHF.

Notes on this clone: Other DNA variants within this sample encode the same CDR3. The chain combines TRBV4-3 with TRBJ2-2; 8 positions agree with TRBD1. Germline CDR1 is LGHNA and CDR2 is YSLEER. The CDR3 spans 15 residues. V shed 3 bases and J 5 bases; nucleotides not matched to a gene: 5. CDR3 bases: TGCGCCAGCAGCCAGGACAGGGTTGAAACCGGGGAGCTGTTTTTT. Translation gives CASSQDRVETGELFF.

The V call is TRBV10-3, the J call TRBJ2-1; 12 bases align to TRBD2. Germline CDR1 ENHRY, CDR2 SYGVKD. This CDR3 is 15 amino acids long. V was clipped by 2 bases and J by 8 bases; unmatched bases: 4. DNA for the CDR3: TGTGCCATCAGTGAGCGGACTAGCGGGAACGATGAGCAGTTCTTC. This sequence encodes CAISERTSGNDEQFF.

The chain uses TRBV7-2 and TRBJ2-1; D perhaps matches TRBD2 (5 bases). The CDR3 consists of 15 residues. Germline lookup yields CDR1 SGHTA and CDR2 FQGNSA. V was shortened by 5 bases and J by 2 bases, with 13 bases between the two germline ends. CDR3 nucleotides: TGTGCCAGCAGCCCGACGGGGAGCACCTACAATGAGCAGTTCTTC. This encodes CASSPTGSTYNEQFF.

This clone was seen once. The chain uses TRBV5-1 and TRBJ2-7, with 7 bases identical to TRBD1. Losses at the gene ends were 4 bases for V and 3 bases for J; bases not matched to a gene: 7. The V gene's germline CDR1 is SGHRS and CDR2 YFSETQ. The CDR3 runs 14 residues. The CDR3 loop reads CASSLGQSNYEQYF. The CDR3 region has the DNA TGCGCCAGCAGCCTGGGACAGTCCAACTACGAGCAGTACTTC.

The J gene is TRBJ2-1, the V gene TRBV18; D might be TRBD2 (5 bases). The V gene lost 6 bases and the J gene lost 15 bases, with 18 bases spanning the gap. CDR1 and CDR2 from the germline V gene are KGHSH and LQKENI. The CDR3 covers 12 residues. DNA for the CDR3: TGTGCCAGCTCGCAGGATGACGGGATCGGGTTCTTC. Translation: CASSQDDGIGFF.

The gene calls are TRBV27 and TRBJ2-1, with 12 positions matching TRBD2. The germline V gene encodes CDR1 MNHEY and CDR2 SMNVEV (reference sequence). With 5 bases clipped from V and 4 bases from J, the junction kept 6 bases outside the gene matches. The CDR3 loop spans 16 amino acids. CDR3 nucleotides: TGTGCCAGCAGTCCCCAGACTAGCGGGAGATACAATGAGCAGTTCTTC. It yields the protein CASSPQTSGRYNEQFF.

The CDR3 bases are TGTGCCAGTAGTGCGACAGGCCGCGGGGAGACCCAGTACTTC. It encodes CASSATGRGETQYF. This chain connects TRBV19 to TRBJ2-5; possibly TRBD1 for D (6 bases). Germline values: CDR1 LNHDA, CDR2 SQIVND (reference sequence). Trimming took 5 bases from V and 5 from J, leaving 15 bases between them. CDR3 length: 14 amino acids.

CDR3 bases: TGTGCCAGCAGCCAAGATCTAGCGGGCTCCTACAATGAGCAGTTCTTC. Protein: CASSQDLAGSYNEQFF. This chain uses TRBV4-2 with TRBJ2-1; 8 bases map to TRBD2. J was trimmed by 0 bases and V by 0 bases; bases with no gene match: 1. CDR1 is LGHNA, CDR2 YNFKEQ, per germline. The CDR3 is 16 residues long.

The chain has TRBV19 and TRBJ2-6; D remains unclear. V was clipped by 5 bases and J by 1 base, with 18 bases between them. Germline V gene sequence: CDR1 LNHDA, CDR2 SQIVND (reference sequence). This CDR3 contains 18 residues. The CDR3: CASSGLDAASSGANVLTF. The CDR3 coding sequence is TGTGCCAGTAGTGGGTTGGACGCGGCCAGTTCTGGGGCCAACGTCCTGACTTTC.

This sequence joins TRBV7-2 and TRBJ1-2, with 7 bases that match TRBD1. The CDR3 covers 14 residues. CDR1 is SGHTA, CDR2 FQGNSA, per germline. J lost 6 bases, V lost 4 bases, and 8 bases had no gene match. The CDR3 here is CASSSRQGSDGYTF. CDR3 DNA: TGTGCCAGCAGCTCAAGACAGGGTTCGGATGGCTACACCTTC.

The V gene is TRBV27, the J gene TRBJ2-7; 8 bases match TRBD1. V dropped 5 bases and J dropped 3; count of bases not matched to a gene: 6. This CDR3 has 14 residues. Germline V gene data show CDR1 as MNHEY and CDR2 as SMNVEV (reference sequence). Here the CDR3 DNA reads TGTGCCAGCAGTCTACAGGGGGGCGGCTACGAGCAGTACTTC. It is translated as CASSLQGGGYEQYF.

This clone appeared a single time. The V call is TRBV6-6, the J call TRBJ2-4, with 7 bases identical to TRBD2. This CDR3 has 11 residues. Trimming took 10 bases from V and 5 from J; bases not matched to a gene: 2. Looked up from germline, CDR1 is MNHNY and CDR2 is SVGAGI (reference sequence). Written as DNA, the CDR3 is TGTGCCATTGGGAGGGAAAACATTCAGTACTTC. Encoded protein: CAIGRENIQYF.

CDR3 in amino acids: CASTQVGQGLTYEQYF. The CDR3 DNA reads as TGCGCCAGCACCCAAGTTGGACAGGGTTTAACCTACGAGCAGTACTTC. The J gene is TRBJ2-7, the V gene TRBV10-2, with 8 bases lining up with TRBD1. This CDR3 spans 16 amino acids. The germline V gene has CDR1 WSHSY and CDR2 SAAADI. J was trimmed by 2 bases and V by 7 bases; bases with no gene match: 13.

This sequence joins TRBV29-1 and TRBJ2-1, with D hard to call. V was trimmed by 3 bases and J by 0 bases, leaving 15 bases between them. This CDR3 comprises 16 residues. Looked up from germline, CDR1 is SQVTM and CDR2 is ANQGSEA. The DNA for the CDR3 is TGCAGCGTTGATCCCGACCCTCCGAGCTCCTACAATGAGCAGTTCTTC. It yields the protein CSVDPDPPSSYNEQFF.